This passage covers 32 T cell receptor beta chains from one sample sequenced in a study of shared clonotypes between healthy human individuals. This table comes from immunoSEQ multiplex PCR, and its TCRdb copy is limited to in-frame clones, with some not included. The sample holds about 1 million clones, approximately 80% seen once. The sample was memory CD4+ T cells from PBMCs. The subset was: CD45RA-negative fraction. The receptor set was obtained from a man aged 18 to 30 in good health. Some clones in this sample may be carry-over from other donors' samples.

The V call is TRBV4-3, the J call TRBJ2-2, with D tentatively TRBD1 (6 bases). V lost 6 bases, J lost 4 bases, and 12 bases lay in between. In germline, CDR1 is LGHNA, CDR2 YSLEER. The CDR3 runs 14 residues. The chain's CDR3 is CASSPTGSTGELFF. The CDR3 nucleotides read TGCGCCAGCAGTCCAACAGGGTCCACCGGGGAGCTGTTTTTT.

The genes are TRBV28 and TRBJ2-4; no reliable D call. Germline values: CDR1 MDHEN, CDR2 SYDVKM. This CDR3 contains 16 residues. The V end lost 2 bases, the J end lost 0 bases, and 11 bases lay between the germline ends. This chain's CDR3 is CASSLGNFLAKNIQYF. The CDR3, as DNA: TGTGCCAGCAGTTTAGGTAATTTCCTAGCCAAAAACATTCAGTACTTC.

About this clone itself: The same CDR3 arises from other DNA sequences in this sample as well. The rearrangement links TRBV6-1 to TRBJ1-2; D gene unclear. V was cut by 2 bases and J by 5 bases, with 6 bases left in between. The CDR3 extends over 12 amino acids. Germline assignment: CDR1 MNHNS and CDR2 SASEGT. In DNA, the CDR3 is TGTGCCAGCAGTGAATCGGGGTATGGCTACACCTTC. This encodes CASSESGYGYTF.

The CDR3 loop is CASSLPPDNEQFF. The CDR3 DNA is TGTGCCAGCAGCTTACCCCCGGACAATGAGCAGTTCTTC. The genes are TRBV5-6 and TRBJ2-1; D is unclear. CDR3 size: 13 residues. V lost 2 bases, J lost 5 bases, and 8 bases lay in between. Germline V gene sequence: CDR1 SGHDT, CDR2 YYEEEE.

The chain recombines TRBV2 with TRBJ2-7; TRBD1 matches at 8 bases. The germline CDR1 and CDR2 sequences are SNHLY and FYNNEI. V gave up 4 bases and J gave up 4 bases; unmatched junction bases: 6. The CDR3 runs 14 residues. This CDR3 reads CASSGQGWAYEQYF. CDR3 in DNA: TGTGCCAGCAGTGGACAGGGGTGGGCTTACGAGCAGTACTTC. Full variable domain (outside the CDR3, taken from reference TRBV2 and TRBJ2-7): EPEVTQTPSHQVTQMGQEVILRCVPISNHLYFYWYRQILGQKVEFLVSFYNNEISEKSEIFDDQFSVERPDGSNFTLKIRSTKLEDSAMYFCASSGQGWAYEQYFGPGTRLTVT.

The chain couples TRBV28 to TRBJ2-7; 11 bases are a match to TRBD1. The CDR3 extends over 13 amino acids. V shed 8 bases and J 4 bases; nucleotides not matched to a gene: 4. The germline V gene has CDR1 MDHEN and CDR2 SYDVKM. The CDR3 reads CASWTGGDYEQYF. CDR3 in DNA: TGTGCCAGCTGGACAGGGGGCGATTACGAGCAGTACTTC.

The CDR3 DNA reads TGTGCCAGCAGCCCAAACCCGGGACTATACACAGATACGCAGTATTTT. It is translated as CASSPNPGLYTDTQYF. This sequence joins TRBV4-2 and TRBJ2-3; 7 nucleotides line up with TRBD2. The CDR3 runs to 16 residues. V shed 4 bases and J 2 bases; nucleotides not matched to a gene: 9. Germline V gene sequence: CDR1 LGHNA, CDR2 YNFKEQ.

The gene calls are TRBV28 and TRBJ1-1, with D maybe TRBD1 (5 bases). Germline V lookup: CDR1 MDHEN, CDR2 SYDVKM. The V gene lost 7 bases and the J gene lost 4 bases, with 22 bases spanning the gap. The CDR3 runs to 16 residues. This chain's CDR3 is CASTSTPPQVTTEAFF. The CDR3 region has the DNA TGTGCCAGCACCTCTACCCCCCCACAGGTTACCACTGAAGCTTTCTTT.

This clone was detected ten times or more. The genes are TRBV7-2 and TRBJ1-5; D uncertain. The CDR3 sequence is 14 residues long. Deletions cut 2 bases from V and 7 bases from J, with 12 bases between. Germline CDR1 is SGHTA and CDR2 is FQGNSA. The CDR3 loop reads CASSLYSGEQPQHF. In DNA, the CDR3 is TGTGCCAGCAGCTTATATTCCGGGGAACAGCCCCAGCATTTT.

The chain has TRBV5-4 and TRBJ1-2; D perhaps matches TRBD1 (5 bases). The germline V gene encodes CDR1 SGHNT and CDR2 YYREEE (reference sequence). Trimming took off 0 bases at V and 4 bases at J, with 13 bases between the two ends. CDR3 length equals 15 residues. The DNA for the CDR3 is TGTGCCAGCAGCTTGGATGGGACCGTGGGCTATGGCTACACCTTC. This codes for CASSLDGTVGYGYTF.

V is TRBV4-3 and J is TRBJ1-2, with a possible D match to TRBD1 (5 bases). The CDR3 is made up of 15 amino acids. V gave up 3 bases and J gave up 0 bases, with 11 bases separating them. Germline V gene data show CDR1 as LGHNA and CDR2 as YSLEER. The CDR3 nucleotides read TGCGCCAGCAGCCAGGGACTGCCAGCTAACTATGGCTACACCTTC. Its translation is CASSQGLPANYGYTF.

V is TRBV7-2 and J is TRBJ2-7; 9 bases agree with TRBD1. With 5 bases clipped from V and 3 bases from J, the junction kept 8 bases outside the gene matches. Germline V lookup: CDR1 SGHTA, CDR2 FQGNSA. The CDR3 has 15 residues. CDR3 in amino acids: CASSRDRGEVYEQYF. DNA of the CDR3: TGTGCCAGCAGCCGAGACAGGGGGGAGGTCTACGAGCAGTACTTC.

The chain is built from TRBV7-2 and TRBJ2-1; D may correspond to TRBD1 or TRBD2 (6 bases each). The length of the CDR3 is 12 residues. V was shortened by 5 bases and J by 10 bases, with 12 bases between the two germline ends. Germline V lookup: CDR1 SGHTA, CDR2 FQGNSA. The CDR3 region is CASSIGGREQFF. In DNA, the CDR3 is TGTGCCAGCAGCATAGGGGGGAGAGAGCAGTTCTTC.

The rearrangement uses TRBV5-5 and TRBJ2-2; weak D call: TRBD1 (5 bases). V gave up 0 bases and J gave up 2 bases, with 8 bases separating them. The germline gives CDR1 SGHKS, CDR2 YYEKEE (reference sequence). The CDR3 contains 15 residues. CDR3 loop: CASSLGQLNTGELFF. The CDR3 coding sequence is TGTGCCAGCAGCTTGGGACAGCTAAACACCGGGGAGCTGTTTTTT.

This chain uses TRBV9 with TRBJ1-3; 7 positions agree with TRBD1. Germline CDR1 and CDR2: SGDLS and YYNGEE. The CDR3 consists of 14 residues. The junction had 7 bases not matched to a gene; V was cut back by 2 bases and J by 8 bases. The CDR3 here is CASSVRQGADTIYF. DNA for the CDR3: TGTGCCAGCAGCGTCCGACAGGGTGCGGACACCATATATTTT.

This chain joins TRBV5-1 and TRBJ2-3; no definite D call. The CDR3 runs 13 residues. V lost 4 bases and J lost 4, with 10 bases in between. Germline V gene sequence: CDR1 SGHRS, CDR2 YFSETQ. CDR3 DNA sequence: TGCGCCAGCAGCCAAACTCCCTCAGATACGCAGTATTTT. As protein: CASSQTPSDTQYF.

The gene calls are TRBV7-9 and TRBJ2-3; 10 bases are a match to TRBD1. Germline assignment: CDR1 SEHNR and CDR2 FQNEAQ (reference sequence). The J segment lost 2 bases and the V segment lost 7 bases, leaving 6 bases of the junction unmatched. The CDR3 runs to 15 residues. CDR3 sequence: CASNPGQGFTDTQYF. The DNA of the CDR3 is TGTGCCAGCAACCCGGGACAGGGGTTCACAGATACGCAGTATTTT.

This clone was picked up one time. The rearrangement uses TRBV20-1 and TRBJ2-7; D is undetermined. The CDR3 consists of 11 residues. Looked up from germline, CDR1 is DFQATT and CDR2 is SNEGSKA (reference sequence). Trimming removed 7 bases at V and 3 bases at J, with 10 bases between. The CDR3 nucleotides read TGCAGTGTTCGGCTCGTCTACGAGCAGTACTTC. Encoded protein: CSVRLVYEQYF.

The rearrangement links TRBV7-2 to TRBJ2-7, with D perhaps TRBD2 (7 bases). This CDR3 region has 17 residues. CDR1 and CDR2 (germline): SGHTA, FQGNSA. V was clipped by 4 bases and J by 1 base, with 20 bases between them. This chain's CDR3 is CASSSRGGGGHSYEQYF. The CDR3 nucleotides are TGTGCCAGCAGCTCCCGCGGTGGGGGGGGGCATTCCTACGAGCAGTACTTC.

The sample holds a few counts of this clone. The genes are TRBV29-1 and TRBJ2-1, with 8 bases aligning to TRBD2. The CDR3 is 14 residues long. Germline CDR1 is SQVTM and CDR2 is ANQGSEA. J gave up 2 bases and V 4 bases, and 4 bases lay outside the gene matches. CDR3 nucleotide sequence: TGCAGCGTTGTTGGGCGGGAGGCCTACAATGAGCAGTTCTTC. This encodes CSVVGREAYNEQFF.

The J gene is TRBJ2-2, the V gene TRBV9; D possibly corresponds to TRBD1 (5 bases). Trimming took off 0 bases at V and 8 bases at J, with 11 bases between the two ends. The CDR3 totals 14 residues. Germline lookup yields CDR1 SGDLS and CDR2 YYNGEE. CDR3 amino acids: CASSVVTGGGELFF. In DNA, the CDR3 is TGTGCCAGCAGCGTAGTAACAGGCGGTGGGGAGCTGTTTTTT.

The CDR3 nucleotides are TGTGCCAGCAGCTTAACTTTCAGGGGAATGGAGCAGTACTTC. This codes for CASSLTFRGMEQYF. This chain joins TRBV5-6 and TRBJ2-7, with D possibly TRBD1 on 6 matching bases. V lost 2 bases, J lost 7 bases, and 16 bases lay in between. The CDR3 has 14 amino acids. Per the germline V gene, CDR1 is SGHDT and CDR2 is YYEEEE.

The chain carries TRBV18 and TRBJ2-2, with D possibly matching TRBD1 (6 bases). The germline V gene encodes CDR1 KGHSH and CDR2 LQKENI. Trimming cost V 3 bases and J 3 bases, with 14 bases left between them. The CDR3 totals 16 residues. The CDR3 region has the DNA TGTGCCAGCTCACCGCCGAAACAGGGTTACACCGGGGAGCTGTTTTTT. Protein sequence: CASSPPKQGYTGELFF.

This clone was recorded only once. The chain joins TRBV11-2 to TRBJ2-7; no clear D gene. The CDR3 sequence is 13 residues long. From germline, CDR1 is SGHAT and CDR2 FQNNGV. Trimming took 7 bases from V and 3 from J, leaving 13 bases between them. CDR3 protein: CASNPRVGYEQYF. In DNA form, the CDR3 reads TGTGCCAGCAACCCCCGGGTTGGCTACGAGCAGTACTTC.

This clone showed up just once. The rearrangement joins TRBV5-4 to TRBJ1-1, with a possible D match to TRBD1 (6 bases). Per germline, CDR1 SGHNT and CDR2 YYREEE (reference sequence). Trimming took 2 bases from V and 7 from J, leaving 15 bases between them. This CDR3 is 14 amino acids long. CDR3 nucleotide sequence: TGTGCCAGCAGCTTAGCAAACAGGGTTGGTGAAGCTTTCTTT. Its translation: CASSLANRVGEAFF.

CDR3 sequence reads: CASSLERLYEAFF. CDR3 coding DNA: TGTGCCAGCAGCTTAGAACGCTTATATGAAGCTTTCTTT. The chain carries TRBV11-2 and TRBJ1-1; D is ambiguous. V gave up 0 bases and J gave up 7 bases, with 9 bases separating them. Germline values: CDR1 SGHAT, CDR2 FQNNGV. The CDR3 totals 13 residues.

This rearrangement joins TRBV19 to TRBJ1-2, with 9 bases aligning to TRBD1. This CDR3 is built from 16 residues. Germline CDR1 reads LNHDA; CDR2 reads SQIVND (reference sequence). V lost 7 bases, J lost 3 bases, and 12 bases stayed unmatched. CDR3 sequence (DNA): TGTGCCAGTACCCGACCACAGGGGGCAGGTGACTATGGCTACACCTTC. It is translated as CASTRPQGAGDYGYTF.

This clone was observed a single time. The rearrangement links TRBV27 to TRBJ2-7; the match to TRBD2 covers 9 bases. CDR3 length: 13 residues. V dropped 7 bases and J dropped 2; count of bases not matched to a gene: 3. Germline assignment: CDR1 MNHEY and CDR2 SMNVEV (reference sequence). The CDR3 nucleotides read TGTGCCAGCAAAAGCGGGAGGCCCTACGAGCAGTACTTC. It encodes CASKSGRPYEQYF.

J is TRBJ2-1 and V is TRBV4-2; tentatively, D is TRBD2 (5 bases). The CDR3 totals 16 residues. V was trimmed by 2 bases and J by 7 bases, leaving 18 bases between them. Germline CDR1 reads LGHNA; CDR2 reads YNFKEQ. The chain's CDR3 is CASSQSSAGLANEQFF. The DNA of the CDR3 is TGTGCCAGCAGCCAATCTTCGGCCGGCCTAGCTAATGAGCAGTTCTTC.

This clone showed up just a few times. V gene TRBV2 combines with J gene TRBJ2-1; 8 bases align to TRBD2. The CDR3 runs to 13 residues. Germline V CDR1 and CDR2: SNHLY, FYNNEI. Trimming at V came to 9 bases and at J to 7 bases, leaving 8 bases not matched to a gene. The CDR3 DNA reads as TGTGCCAGTACACGGACTAGCTGGAATGAGCAGTTCTTC. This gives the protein CASTRTSWNEQFF. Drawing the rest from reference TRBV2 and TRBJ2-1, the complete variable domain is EPEVTQTPSHQVTQMGQEVILRCVPISNHLYFYWYRQILGQKVEFLVSFYNNEISEKSEIFDDQFSVERPDGSNFTLKIRSTKLEDSAMYFCASTRTSWNEQFFGPGTRLTVL.

The CDR3 sequence is CASSLGRGLGETQYF. The CDR3, as DNA: TGCGCCAGCAGCTTGGGCAGGGGGCTTGGAGAGACCCAGTACTTC. The chain joins TRBV5-1 to TRBJ2-5; 8 bases are shared with TRBD1. CDR3 length: 15 residues. J lost 4 bases, V lost 0 bases, and 5 bases had no gene match. Germline V lookup: CDR1 SGHRS, CDR2 YFSETQ.

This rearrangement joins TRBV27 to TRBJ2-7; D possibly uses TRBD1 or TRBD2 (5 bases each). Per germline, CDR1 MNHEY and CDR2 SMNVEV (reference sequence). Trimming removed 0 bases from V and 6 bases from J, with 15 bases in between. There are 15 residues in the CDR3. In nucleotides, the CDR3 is TGTGCCAGCAGTTTATCGATTGCCGAGGGGCGCGAGCAGTACTTC. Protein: CASSLSIAEGREQYF.